These 14 T cell receptor beta chains share one sample of origin, sequenced in a study of T cells in Graves' hyperthyroidism and ophthalmopathy. RNA transcripts provided the source from which TCR beta CDR3 regions were amplified. The study used the HTBI primer set for a first-round RT-PCR of the TCR CDR3. One entry per CDR3 protein results from TCRdb running MiXCR on the multiplex PCR reads. Counted here are roughly 290,000 distinct CDR3 sequences, roughly an eighth occurring once; the ten biggest clones make up roughly 7.7%. What was sequenced was blood. The source of these receptors is a woman between 35 and 50 years old with Graves' hyperthyroidism.

This clonotype was seen repeatedly, ten times or more. V gene TRBV3-1 combines with J gene TRBJ2-1; D not resolved. Trimming took off 3 bases at V and 10 bases at J, with 7 bases between the two ends. CDR3 length: 11 residues. Germline lookup yields CDR1 LGHDT and CDR2 YNNKEL (reference sequence). Here the CDR3 reads CASSQMNEQFF. The CDR3 DNA reads TGTGCCAGCAGCCAGATGAACGAGCAGTTCTTC.

A word on this clonotype: A much larger clone lies a single base off, so this may be a read error. The chain links TRBV13 to TRBJ2-3; D call uncertain. The germline V gene has CDR1 PRHDT and CDR2 FYEKMQ (reference sequence). The CDR3 loop spans 14 amino acids. The CDR3, as DNA: TGTGCCATCAGCTTCGACTGGTTGACAGATACGCAGTATTTT. Translating gives CAISFDWLTDTQYF.

This clonotype occurred many times. The V gene is TRBV2, the J gene TRBJ2-7; TRBD2 matches at 10 bases. Germline V lookup: CDR1 SNHLY, CDR2 FYNNEI. With 6 bases clipped from V and 4 bases from J, the junction kept 9 bases outside the gene matches. The CDR3 runs 15 residues. The CDR3 DNA reads as TGTGCCAGCAGACCCGGACTAGCGGAATCATACGAGCAGTACTTC. Amino acid sequence: CASRPGLAESYEQYF.

This chain uses TRBV6-2 or TRBV6-3 with TRBJ2-2; 9 nucleotides line up with TRBD1. CDR1 and CDR2 (germline): MNHEY, SVGEGT. This CDR3 has 13 amino acids. V shed 9 bases and J 6 bases; nucleotides not matched to a gene: 5. CDR3 loop: CASRTGDPGELFF. CDR3 DNA sequence: TGTGCCAGTAGGACAGGGGACCCCGGGGAGCTGTTTTTT.

The chain links TRBV20-1 to TRBJ2-7; D is possibly TRBD1 (5 bases). Trimming took 5 bases from V and 5 from J, leaving 16 bases between them. Germline CDR1 reads DFQATT; CDR2 reads SNEGSKA (reference sequence). CDR3 size: 13 residues. This CDR3 reads CSAQRGRSDEQYF. In nucleotides, the CDR3 is TGCAGTGCTCAAAGGGGCCGCTCGGACGAGCAGTACTTC.

This clonotype occurred a few times. The chain recombines TRBV6-1 with TRBJ2-2, with 11 bases lining up with TRBD2. Germline CDR1 and CDR2: MNHNS and SASEGT. The CDR3 spans 16 residues. V lost 8 bases and J lost 1; bases outside the gene matches: 6. The CDR3 loop is CASGQTSGGNTGELFF. The CDR3, as DNA: TGTGCCAGCGGTCAAACTAGCGGGGGGAACACCGGGGAGCTGTTTTTT.

Note on this clonotype: A clone one base away is much larger, so this may be a read error. This chain uses TRBV11-3 with TRBJ1-6; no clear D. CDR3 length equals 13 residues. Germline-derived CDR1 and CDR2 are SGHNT and YENEEA. The CDR3 nucleotides read TGTGCCAGCTCCCGAACCGAGGATTCACCCCTCGACTTT. It encodes CASSRTEDSPLDF.

This clonotype was seen many times. The CDR3 loop reads CSAARTSGSSDTQYF. The CDR3 DNA is TGCAGTGCTGCCCGGACTAGCGGGAGCTCCGATACGCAGTATTTT. V gene TRBV20-1 combines with J gene TRBJ2-3, with 13 bases fitting TRBD2. V shed 5 bases and J 6 bases; nucleotides not matched to a gene: 8. There are 15 residues in the CDR3. Germline V gene sequence: CDR1 DFQATT, CDR2 SNEGSKA (reference sequence).

In this sample, this clonotype turned up many times. The rearrangement uses TRBV20-1 and TRBJ1-1, with D possibly TRBD1 on 6 matching bases. The CDR3 has 16 residues. CDR1 DFQATT and CDR2 SNEGSKA come from the germline V gene (reference sequence). Trimming removed 5 bases from V and 3 bases from J, with 22 bases in between. The CDR3 here is CSAPPSPGQPHTEAFF. DNA for the CDR3: TGCAGTGCTCCCCCCTCCCCTGGACAGCCCCACACTGAAGCTTTCTTT.

Details on this clonotype: At one of its ends the junction is not consistent with the germline gene, which may arise from a read error. The chain has TRBV6-1 and TRBJ2-7; 8 bases fit TRBD1. The CDR3 totals 16 residues. The germline V gene encodes CDR1 MNHNS and CDR2 SASEGT. CDR3 sequence: CPSSPRDRGGPYEQYF. The CDR3 nucleotides read TGTCCCAGCAGTCCGAGAGACAGGGGTGGCCCCTACGAGCAGTACTTC.

This chain uses TRBV3-1 with TRBJ1-2; 8 nucleotides line up with TRBD1. Trimming at V came to 6 bases and at J to 7 bases, leaving 4 bases not matched to a gene. CDR3 length: 12 residues. Germline V gives CDR1 LGHDT, CDR2 YNNKEL (reference sequence). Here the CDR3 reads CASRDRVGGYTF. CDR3 coding DNA: TGTGCCAGCAGGGACAGGGTTGGTGGCTACACCTTC.

This CDR3 reads CASSIRDINTGELFF. CDR3 DNA sequence: TGTGCCAGTAGTATCCGGGACATCAACACCGGGGAGCTGTTTTTT. The gene calls are TRBV19 and TRBJ2-2; D might be TRBD1 (6 bases). The ends were cut back, 3 bases at V and 2 bases at J, with 10 bases in the middle. The germline V gene encodes CDR1 LNHDA and CDR2 SQIVND (reference sequence). This CDR3 has 15 residues.

Only a few counts were recorded for this clonotype. The chain is built from TRBV19 and TRBJ1-5; 10 nucleotides match TRBD1. The V gene end was trimmed by 7 bases and the J gene end by 3 bases; junction bases not matched to a gene: 9. The germline gives CDR1 LNHDA, CDR2 SQIVND (reference sequence). CDR3 length: 16 residues. The CDR3 sequence: CASKGRGQGVNQPQHF. CDR3 nucleotides: TGTGCCAGTAAGGGGAGAGGACAGGGGGTCAATCAGCCCCAGCATTTT.

The sample holds many counts of this clonotype. The chain is built from TRBV6-1 and TRBJ2-5; 15 bases map to TRBD2. The V segment lost 6 bases and the J segment 0 bases; nucleotides outside the gene matches: 8. Germline CDR1 MNHNS, CDR2 SASEGT. This CDR3 has 18 residues. CDR3 sequence reads: CASRGGGTSGRYQETQYF. CDR3 in DNA: TGTGCCAGCAGGGGGGGGGGGACTAGCGGGAGGTACCAAGAGACCCAGTACTTC.